The 30 T cell receptor beta chains presented below share a single source sample, sequenced in a study of T-cell reconstitution after alpha-beta-depleted transplantation in children. Unique molecular identifiers were incorporated during preparation of the TCRbeta library. TCRdb recomputed calls from the PCR reads with MiXCR, one row per CDR3 protein. The sample carries hundreds of thousands of distinct CDR3 sequences, around 13% recorded once. Sample: PBMCs, taken before TCRalphabeta/CD19-depleted stem cell transplant. All receptors come from a girl aged 2-10 years with congenital amegakaryocytic thrombocytopenia, due to receive a stem cell transplant.

This clonotype was observed at least ten times. The J gene is TRBJ2-3, the V gene TRBV20-1, with a weak D call TRBD2 (6 bases). From germline, CDR1 is DFQATT and CDR2 SNEGSKA (reference sequence). The CDR3 is 14 residues long. Trimming cost V 6 bases and J 4 bases, with 17 bases left between them. The CDR3 coding sequence is TGCAGTGCCCTGACTAGAAAATGGGCAGATACGCAGTATTTT. Amino acid sequence: CSALTRKWADTQYF.

Many counts were recorded for this clonotype. This sequence joins TRBV12-3 or TRBV12-4 and TRBJ2-1; a weak D match, TRBD2 (6 bases). Trimming pared 6 bases from V and 2 bases from J, leaving 17 bases between. The CDR3 loop spans 16 amino acids. The CDR3 DNA follows: TGTGCCAGCAGACCTCTAGCGCCCACCCCCTACAATGAGCAGTTCTTC. Translated, it gives CASRPLAPTPYNEQFF.

This clonotype was picked up a small number of times. This rearrangement joins TRBV11-2 to TRBJ2-1, with 15 bases matching TRBD2. V lost 6 bases to trimming and J lost 10 bases; unmatched junction nucleotides: 4. The CDR3 has 14 residues. Germline CDR1 is SGHAT and CDR2 is FQNNGV. The CDR3 DNA is TGTGCCAGCAGGGGGACTAGCGGGAGGCCGGAGCAGTTCTTC. It is translated as CASRGTSGRPEQFF.

The chain is built from TRBV7-9 and TRBJ2-4; no clear D gene. The germline gives CDR1 SEHNR, CDR2 FQNEAQ (reference sequence). V shed 7 bases and J shed 0 bases, with 13 bases lying between them. The CDR3 is 15 residues long. CDR3 nucleotides: TGTGCCAGCACCTCCCCACAAGCAGCCAAAAACATTCAGTACTTC. Translation gives CASTSPQAAKNIQYF.

As for this clonotype: Possible read error: a much larger clone is one base away. No DNA is shown, since the ends of the CDR3 on it are uncertain; the CDR3 is the one TCRdb lists. The chain has TRBV24-1 and TRBJ2-5; the DNA was not used to check the table's D call, TRBD2. Including both end residues, the CDR3 is 14 amino acids long. From germline, CDR1 is KGHDR and CDR2 SFDVKD. This CDR3 reads CATSDFWGEGTQCF.

This clonotype was seen a few times. The rearrangement uses TRBV28 and TRBJ2-7, with 7 bases that match TRBD2. Germline CDR1 and CDR2: MDHEN and SYDVKM. The J segment lost 4 bases and the V segment lost 5 bases, leaving 11 bases of the junction unmatched. The CDR3 runs 15 residues. As DNA, the CDR3 is TGTGCCAGCAGTCTCGTGTTAGCGGGCCAGTACGAGCAGTACTTC. Its protein product is CASSLVLAGQYEQYF.

This clonotype was picked up many times. V and J are TRBV20-1 and TRBJ2-5; D gene unclear. CDR1 is DFQATT and CDR2 is SNEGSKA in the germline V gene (reference sequence). Trimming stripped 2 bases from V and 5 bases from J, with 9 bases between. The CDR3 has 12 residues. The CDR3 is CSARFYRETQYF. DNA for the CDR3: TGCAGTGCTAGATTTTATAGGGAGACCCAGTACTTC.

This clonotype was seen only a few times. V usage is TRBV14 and J usage is TRBJ2-7, with 8 bases identical to TRBD1. The V gene's germline CDR1 is SGHDN and CDR2 FVKESK. The CDR3 is made up of 14 amino acids. Trimming at V came to 0 bases and at J to 6 bases, leaving 4 bases not matched to a gene. CDR3 sequence reads: CASSQDPGTGEQYF. The CDR3, as DNA: TGTGCCAGCAGCCAAGACCCCGGGACAGGCGAGCAGTACTTC.

The CDR3 reads CASSLEGQLFYEQYF. CDR3 DNA sequence: TGCGCCAGCAGCTTGGAGGGACAGTTGTTCTACGAGCAGTACTTC. The chain joins TRBV5-1 to TRBJ2-7; 7 bases match TRBD1. The CDR3 totals 15 residues. J was trimmed by 3 bases and V by 0 bases; bases with no gene match: 6. In germline, CDR1 is SGHRS, CDR2 YFSETQ.

In this sample, this clonotype turned up a few times. The rearrangement uses TRBV7-8 and TRBJ2-2; a weak D match, TRBD2 (5 bases). The length of the CDR3 is 15 residues. Trimming pared 2 bases from V and 4 bases from J, leaving 11 bases between. The germline V gene encodes CDR1 SGHVS and CDR2 FQNEAQ. CDR3 sequence reads: CASSLSSLSTGELFF. In DNA form, the CDR3 reads TGTGCCAGCAGCTTATCTAGCTTGAGCACCGGGGAGCTGTTTTTT.

The sample holds many counts of this clonotype. The chain has TRBV6-5 and TRBJ2-7; D gene uncertain. Germline V gives CDR1 MNHEY, CDR2 SVGAGI. The CDR3 is 12 residues long. Trimming removed 4 bases from V and 6 bases from J, with 10 bases in between. CDR3: CASSSLGGEQYF. Written as DNA, the CDR3 is TGTGCCAGCAGTTCTTTAGGTGGCGAGCAGTACTTC.

Note on this clonotype: One junction end does not reproduce the germline sequence, and a read error may be involved. The gene calls are TRBV11-2 and TRBJ2-3; TRBD2 might be the D (6 bases). The CDR3 is 13 residues long. Germline V gene sequence: CDR1 SGHAT, CDR2 FQNNGV. The CDR3 sequence is CASSPGSTDTQSF. The CDR3 DNA reads TGTGCCAGCAGCCCCGGGAGCACAGATACGCAGTCTTTT.

In this sample, this clonotype turned up a few times. This chain joins TRBV10-2 and TRBJ2-3, with D unresolved. V lost 6 bases, J lost 0 bases, and 7 bases lay in between. The CDR3 runs to 13 residues. Per the germline V gene, CDR1 is WSHSY and CDR2 is SAAADI. The CDR3 spells CASRDASTDTQYF. In DNA, the CDR3 is TGCGCCAGCAGAGACGCTAGCACAGATACGCAGTATTTT.

This clonotype was seen more than once but under ten times. The CDR3 sequence: CASSPGTGANTGELFF. In DNA, the CDR3 is TGTGCCAGCAGCCCCGGGACAGGAGCGAACACCGGGGAGCTGTTTTTT. V gene TRBV5-5 combines with J gene TRBJ2-2; 8 bases map to TRBD1. The V gene's germline CDR1 is SGHKS and CDR2 YYEKEE (reference sequence). V lost 4 bases and J lost 0; bases outside the gene matches: 5. This CDR3 is 16 amino acids long.

The chain is built from TRBV27 and TRBJ2-7; possible D gene TRBD1, 7 bases. Looked up from germline, CDR1 is MNHEY and CDR2 is SMNVEV (reference sequence). The V end was cut by 3 bases, the J end by 1 base, with 19 bases between. This CDR3 is 17 amino acids long. In nucleotides, the CDR3 is TGTGCCAGCAGTTTTAACAGGGGAGACGGAGGGTCCTACGAGCAGTACTTC. It yields the protein CASSFNRGDGGSYEQYF.

The table lists this clonotype with a few counts. The rearrangement uses TRBV9 and TRBJ2-7; the D is unclear. There are 15 residues in the CDR3. In germline, CDR1 is SGDLS, CDR2 YYNGEE. Trimming took off 4 bases at V and 1 base at J, with 15 bases between the two ends. The DNA of the CDR3 is TGTGCCAGCAGCCCCTCGGTGGGAACTTCCTACGAGCAGTACTTC. It translates to CASSPSVGTSYEQYF.

This clonotype was picked up a small number of times. The rearrangement links TRBV20-1 to TRBJ2-1; D not certain. This CDR3 has 16 amino acids. V gave up 0 bases and J gave up 8 bases, with 20 bases separating them. CDR1 DFQATT and CDR2 SNEGSKA come from the germline V gene (reference sequence). CDR3 amino acids: CSARDPEAQLNDEQFF. The CDR3 DNA is TGCAGTGCTAGAGATCCTGAGGCCCAACTAAATGATGAGCAGTTCTTC.

In this sample, this clonotype turned up many times. The chain is built from TRBV5-4 and TRBJ2-3; D gene uncertain. This CDR3 region has 13 residues. Trimming removed 4 bases from V and 4 bases from J, with 10 bases in between. In germline, CDR1 is SGHNT, CDR2 YYREEE (reference sequence). The CDR3 loop reads CASSDRAPDTQYF. In DNA, the CDR3 is TGTGCCAGCAGCGATAGAGCGCCAGATACGCAGTATTTT. The whole variable domain, filled in from reference TRBV5-4 and TRBJ2-3, reads ETGVTQSPTHLIKTRGQQVTLRCSSQSGHNTVSWYQQALGQGPQFIFQYYREEENGRGNFPPRFSGLQFPNYSSELNVNALELDDSALYLCASSDRAPDTQYFGPGTRLTVL.

This clonotype appeared many times. The CDR3 sequence: CSVDGRGRYF. In DNA form, the CDR3 reads TGCAGCGTTGATGGGAGGGGCAGGTATTTT. V is TRBV29-1 and J is TRBJ2-3; 7 bases fit TRBD2. Trimming removed 3 bases from V and 14 bases from J; junction bases left unmatched: 5. Germline-derived CDR1 and CDR2 are SQVTM and ANQGSEA. The CDR3 has 10 amino acids.

This clonotype appeared many times. The chain couples TRBV7-6 to TRBJ1-1; no clear D. Trimming cost V 8 bases and J 3 bases, with 10 bases left between them. The CDR3 covers 12 residues. Germline CDR1 and CDR2: SGHVS and FNYEAQ. The CDR3 reads CASPRRDTEAFF. CDR3 in DNA: TGTGCCAGCCCTCGAAGGGACACTGAAGCTTTCTTT.

This clonotype has a count of ten or more. The V and J genes are TRBV7-8 and TRBJ2-3; D unresolved. V lost 4 bases, J lost 6 bases, and 11 bases lay in between. The germline gives CDR1 SGHVS, CDR2 FQNEAQ. The CDR3 has 13 residues. CDR3 DNA: TGTGCCAGCAGCTCCACGAGGTGCGATACGCAGTATTTT. It specifies CASSSTRCDTQYF.

Comments on this clonotype: This may be a read error: a much more frequent sequence differs by one nucleotide. The chain carries TRBV2 and TRBJ2-1; TRBD1 is a possible D gene (6 bases). The germline V gene encodes CDR1 SNHLY and CDR2 FYNNEI. V gave up 7 bases and J gave up 7 bases, with 11 bases separating them. This CDR3 has 12 residues. This chain's CDR3 is CASTRQGNEQFF. In DNA form, the CDR3 reads TGTGCCAGCACCCGCCAGGGGAATGAGCAGTTCTTC.

This clonotype has a handful of counts. The chain uses TRBV10-3 and TRBJ2-7, with 8 nucleotides matching TRBD1. The V gene's germline CDR1 is ENHRY and CDR2 SYGVKD. This CDR3 region has 15 residues. J lost 5 bases, V lost 2 bases, and 8 bases had no gene match. CDR3 protein: CAISEPPTGEDEQYF. The CDR3 DNA reads TGTGCCATCAGTGAGCCTCCGACAGGGGAGGACGAGCAGTACTTC.

This clonotype was observed a few times. The genes are TRBV9 and TRBJ2-3; 10 nucleotides line up with TRBD2. With 8 bases clipped from V and 5 bases from J, the junction kept 5 bases outside the gene matches. This CDR3 has 13 residues. Germline V gene data show CDR1 as SGDLS and CDR2 as YYNGEE. In DNA form, the CDR3 reads TGTGCCAGGTGGGGACTAGCGCTAGATACGCAGTATTTT. Its translation is CARWGLALDTQYF.

V and J are TRBV7-6 and TRBJ2-2; D perhaps matches TRBD2 (5 bases). This CDR3 has 12 residues. Germline V gene data show CDR1 as SGHVS and CDR2 as FNYEAQ. V lost 8 bases and J 5 bases, leaving 9 bases between the germline ends. The CDR3 nucleotides are TGTGCCAGCGGACCGGGAACCGGGGAGCTGTTTTTT. It is translated as CASGPGTGELFF. The full variable domain, with the rest looked up from reference TRBV7-6 and TRBJ2-2, is GAGVSQSPRYKVTKRGQDVALRCDPISGHVSLYWYRQALGQGPEFLTYFNYEAQQDKSGLPNDRFSAERPEGSISTLTIQRTEQRDSAMYRCASGPGTGELFFGEGSRLTVL.

This clonotype was seen only a few times. The J gene is TRBJ1-3, the V gene TRBV10-3; TRBD1 agrees at 7 bases. This CDR3 spans 15 amino acids. Germline lookup yields CDR1 ENHRY and CDR2 SYGVKD. The ends lost 2 bases at V and 4 bases at J; junction bases unmatched: 5. CDR3 nucleotide sequence: TGTGCCATCAGTGAGGACAGGGTGGCCGGAAACACCATATATTTT. Its protein is CAISEDRVAGNTIYF.

V usage is TRBV24-1 and J usage is TRBJ2-5; D unresolved. The CDR3 has 13 amino acids. The germline V and J ends were trimmed by 5 bases and 2 bases, with 8 bases remaining between them. Germline values: CDR1 KGHDR, CDR2 SFDVKD. CDR3 nucleotides: TGTGCCACCAGTGGTCTGGAACAAGAGACCCAGTACTTC. It yields the protein CATSGLEQETQYF.

This clonotype was seen repeatedly, ten times or more. The chain couples TRBV20-1 to TRBJ2-7; a possible D gene is TRBD1 (5 bases). The CDR3 has 14 amino acids. Trimming took 6 bases from V and 2 from J, leaving 17 bases between them. Germline V gene sequence: CDR1 DFQATT, CDR2 SNEGSKA (reference sequence). The CDR3: CSAPSLTATYEQYF. The CDR3 nucleotides are TGCAGTGCCCCGTCCCTGACAGCGACCTACGAGCAGTACTTC.

This clonotype was detected ten times or more. The V call is TRBV5-1, the J call TRBJ1-4, with D unclear. The CDR3 is made up of 13 amino acids. V lost 1 base, J lost 5 bases, and 6 bases lay in between. Germline V lookup: CDR1 SGHRS, CDR2 YFSETQ. The CDR3 is CASSLFPNEKLFF. Written as DNA, the CDR3 is TGCGCCAGCAGCTTGTTCCCGAATGAAAAACTGTTTTTT.

There are a few counts of this clonotype. V and J are TRBV20-1 and TRBJ2-1; D not certain. This CDR3 contains 15 residues. V lost 7 bases and J 2 bases, leaving 18 bases between the germline ends. Germline-derived CDR1 and CDR2 are DFQATT and SNEGSKA (reference sequence). This CDR3 reads CSGLGLRDPYNEQFF. The DNA for the CDR3 is TGCAGTGGCCTAGGATTAAGAGACCCCTACAATGAGCAGTTCTTC.